Listed below are T cell receptor beta chains from one sample, sequenced in a study of cytomegalovirus exposure and HLA in healthy donors. Assay used: immunoSEQ multiplex PCR; TCRdb lists only in-frame clones, some missing. The table lists roughly 200,000 clones. Sequenced: PBMCs. The origin of the receptors is a girl aged 2-10 years in good health and CMV-seropositive. CDR3s include the opening cysteine and the closing phenylalanine or tryptophan. D genes are given only for firm matches.

. TRBJ1-3 TRBV18 TGTGCCAGCTCACCACCGGCCCAGGCTGGAAACACCATATATTTT CASSPPAQAGNTIYF
TRBD2 TRBJ2-1 TRBV9 TGTGCCAGCAGCGTAGTCGGGAGGGACAATGAGCAGTTCTTC CASSVVGRDNEQFF
TRBD2 TRBJ2-7 TRBV19 TGTGCCAGTAGTATAGACGTGGGAGGGAGTCCCTACGAGCAGTACTTC CASSIDVGGSPYEQYF
TRBD1 TRBJ1-2 TRBV6-5 TGTGCCAGCAGTTACCCGGGACAGGGGGCTTGGGGCTACACCTTC CASSYPGQGAWGYTF
TRBD1 TRBJ1-4 TRBV28 TGTGCCAGCACCCGCCCGGGACAGGGTCGCGAAAAACTGTTTTTT CASTRPGQGREKLFF
. TRBJ2-1 TRBV5-1 TGCGCCAGCAGTAGGCGGGGCCACAATGAGCAGTTCTTC CASSRRGHNEQFF
. TRBJ1-2 TRBV19 TGTGCCAGTAGTAGGGCCTCTGGGTCAGGTTACTATGGCTACACCTTC CASSRASGSGYYGYTF
. TRBJ1-5 TRBV5-1 TGCGCCAGCAGCTTGACAGGGTACAGTCAGCCCCAGCATTTT CASSLTGYSQPQHF
TRBD1 TRBJ1-5 TRBV7-2 TGTGCCAGCAGCTTAGACAGGGGGAATCAGCCCCAGCATTTT CASSLDRGNQPQHF
TRBD2 TRBJ2-1 TRBV10-2 TGCGCCAGCAGTGAGCCCGGACTAGCGGGAGGGAATGAGCAGTTCTTC CASSEPGLAGGNEQFF